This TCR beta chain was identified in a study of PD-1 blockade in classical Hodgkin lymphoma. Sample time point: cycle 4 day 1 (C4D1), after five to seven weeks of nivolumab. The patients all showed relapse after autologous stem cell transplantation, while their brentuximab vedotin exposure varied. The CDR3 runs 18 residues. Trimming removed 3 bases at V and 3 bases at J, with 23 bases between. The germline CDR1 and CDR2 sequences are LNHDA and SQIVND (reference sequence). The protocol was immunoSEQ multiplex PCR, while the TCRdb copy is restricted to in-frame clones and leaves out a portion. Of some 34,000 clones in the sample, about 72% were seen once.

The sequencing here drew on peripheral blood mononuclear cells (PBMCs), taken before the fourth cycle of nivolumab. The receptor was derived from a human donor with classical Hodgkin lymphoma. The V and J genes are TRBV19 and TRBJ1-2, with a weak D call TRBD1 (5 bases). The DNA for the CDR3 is TGTGCCAGTAGTATCCCCCCCCCACGGGGAAGAGGGGACTATGGCTACACCTTC. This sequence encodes CASSIPPPRGRGDYGYTF.